A selection of T cell receptor beta chains follows, all from one sample in a study of CD8 T cells in ankylosing spondylitis. TCRdb recomputed calls from the 5' RACE reads with MiXCR, one row per CDR3 protein. In the table there are around 300,000 distinct CDR3 sequences, roughly 14% of which are singletons. Source material: blood, either unsorted or a sorted T cell fraction (not recorded which). These receptors all stem from a male donor with ankylosing spondylitis or in good health (not recorded which). Both conserved end residues are part of each CDR3. The D gene is left open where the match is weak. Rows may omit the clone size; those that give it use once, few, many or a size class.

clone_size j_call d_call v_call cdr3_nt cdr3_aa
few TRBJ2-5 NA TRBV29-1 TGCAGCGTTGGCGACCCAGGGGAGACCCAGTACTTC CSVGDPGETQYF
NA TRBJ2-1 TRBD2 TRBV24-1 TGTGCCACCAGTGATTTTGAGGGAGGGCGGTATGAGCAGTTCTTC CATSDFEGGRYEQFF
NA TRBJ2-2 TRBD1 TRBV27 TGTGCCAGCAGTTTACGATTGACAGGGGCGAACACCGGGGAGCTGTTTTTT CASSLRLTGANTGELFF
NA TRBJ2-1 NA TRBV7-2 TGTGCCAGCAGCTTAGGAGGAGCGGGCTCCTACAATGAGCAGTTCTTC CASSLGGAGSYNEQFF
NA TRBJ2-2 NA TRBV4-1 TGCGCCAGCAGAAGTCGCGGGGAGAACACCGGGGAGCTGTTTTTT CASRSRGENTGELFF
NA TRBJ2-5 NA TRBV6-5 TGTGCCAGCACCTGGGTCGAGACCCAGTACTTC CASTWVETQYF
few TRBJ2-2 TRBD1 TRBV5-1 TGCGCCAGCAGCTCCGCGGGACAGGGGTATGCCGGGGAGCTGTTTTTT CASSSAGQGYAGELFF
NA TRBJ1-4 NA TRBV3-1 TGTGCCAGCAGCCAACGAGGGAACGGGCTAAATGAAAAACTGTTTTTT CASSQRGNGLNEKLFF
NA TRBJ2-7 NA TRBV14 TGTGCCAGCAGCCAAGACCGGGGAGTCTACGAGCAGTACTTC CASSQDRGVYEQYF
few TRBJ1-2 NA TRBV12-3/TRBV12-4 TGTGCCAGCAGTTTCAAGGGTACCTATGGCTACACCTTC CASSFKGTYGYTF
few TRBJ2-3 NA TRBV7-2 TGTGCCAGCAGCGCTCGAGATACGCAGTATTTT CASSARDTQYF
many TRBJ2-1 TRBD1 TRBV3-1 TGTGCCAGCAGCCAAGAGGCGGGTGGACAGGGGTTTCGTGAGCAGTTCTTC CASSQEAGGQGFREQFF
NA TRBJ2-3 NA TRBV7-8 TGTGCCAGCACCCCGAGAACTAGCACAGATACGCAGTATTTT CASTPRTSTDTQYF
NA TRBJ2-7 TRBD1 TRBV12-3/TRBV12-4 TGTGCCAGCAGTTTTGAGGGGGCCCGTTCCTACGAGCAGTACTTC CASSFEGARSYEQYF
NA TRBJ2-1 TRBD2 TRBV5-1 TGCGCCAGCAGCGCCGGGACTAGCGGGAGGGCCTACAATGAGCAGTTCTTC CASSAGTSGRAYNEQFF
many TRBJ1-1 NA TRBV5-1 TGTGCCAGCAGCTTTTCTGGGGGAGGCACTGAAGCTTTCTTT CASSFSGGGTEAFF
few TRBJ1-5 NA TRBV20-1 TGCAGTGCCCTCCCGAGTCGGAATCAGCCCCAGCATTTT CSALPSRNQPQHF
few TRBJ2-7 NA TRBV10-3 TGTGCCATCAGGGACCAGGAGGGGGACGAGCAGTACTTC CAIRDQEGDEQYF
NA TRBJ2-7 TRBD1 TRBV9 TGTGCCAGCAGCGTAGGGAGCGGACAGGGTAATCTGTTGTTCTACGAGCAGTACTTC CASSVGSGQGNLLFYEQYF
few TRBJ2-3 TRBD1 TRBV6-1 TGTGCCTCCCACCGGGGACAGAGCACAGATACGCAGTATTTT CASHRGQSTDTQYF
NA TRBJ2-2 TRBD1 TRBV11-2 TGTGCCAGCAGCCCGGGGACAGGGGGCATCAGGGAGCTGTTTTTT CASSPGTGGIRELFF
many TRBJ2-1 NA TRBV2 TGTGCCAGCAGTTGGGTCACAGGGTATAATTCCAATGAGCAGTTCTTC CASSWVTGYNSNEQFF
NA TRBJ1-2 NA TRBV2 TGTGCCAGCAGGGCGGGACAAGCCTATGGCTACACCTTC CASRAGQAYGYTF
NA TRBJ2-1 TRBD2 TRBV5-1 TGCGCCAGCAGCTTGGAGCGGGGGGTCTACAATGAGCAGTTCTTC CASSLERGVYNEQFF
few TRBJ1-5 NA TRBV6-4 TGTGCCAGCAGTGACCCCCTATTTGCGGACACATATAGCAATCAGCCCCAGCATTTT CASSDPLFADTYSNQPQHF
NA TRBJ2-5 NA TRBV6-6 TGTGCCAGCACGAACCCACCGGAGACCCAGTACTTC CASTNPPETQYF
NA TRBJ2-3 TRBD2 TRBV5-1 TGCGCCAGCAGCTTGGAAGCGGGAAGAGATACGCAGTATTTT CASSLEAGRDTQYF
few TRBJ2-7 NA TRBV4-2 TGTGCCAGCAGCCACAGAGGAGAAACCCGCGGGTACGAGCAGTACTTC CASSHRGETRGYEQYF
few TRBJ1-2 NA TRBV12-3/TRBV12-4 TGTGCCAGCAGTTTAAGGGCGAGCTACACCTTC CASSLRASYTF
NA TRBJ2-1 TRBD2 TRBV12-3/TRBV12-4 TGTGCCAGCAGATTTAGCGGGGGGGTTATGCATGAGCAGTTCTTC CASRFSGGVMHEQFF
many TRBJ2-2 TRBD2 TRBV5-1 TGCGCCAGCAGCTTGGCGGCTAGCGGGAGGAACACCGGGGAGCTGTTTTTT CASSLAASGRNTGELFF
many TRBJ2-2 NA TRBV5-1 TGCGCCAGTCGACAGGAACCCGCGAACACCGGGGAGCTGTTTTTT CASRQEPANTGELFF
many TRBJ2-3 TRBD2 TRBV11-2 TGCGCCAGCCGACTAGCGGGTACAGATACGCAGTATTTT CASRLAGTDTQYF
NA TRBJ2-1 NA TRBV11-2 TGTGCCAGCAGCTTAGTGGGCTCCCTCTACAATGAGCAGTTCTTC CASSLVGSLYNEQFF
NA TRBJ2-7 TRBD2 TRBV11-1 TGTGCCAGCAGCTCGCTCTCAGAGGTTCGACTAGCGTCTTCCTACGAGCAGTACTTC CASSSLSEVRLASSYEQYF
few TRBJ2-5 NA TRBV10-3 TGTGCCACGCAAGGCAGTACACAAGAGACCCAGTACTTC CATQGSTQETQYF
few TRBJ2-1 TRBD2 TRBV6-1 TGTGCCAGCGCCCTGGGCGGGAGGGTTAATGAGCAGTTCTTC CASALGGRVNEQFF
few TRBJ2-2 NA TRBV6-4 TGTGCCAGCAGTGACTCGGGCAGGATTACCACCGGGGAGCTGTTTTTT CASSDSGRITTGELFF
many TRBJ1-1 NA TRBV5-6 TGTGCCAGCAGCTTGGTGGGGGCGATTGAAGCTTTCTTT CASSLVGAIEAFF
NA TRBJ2-1 TRBD2 TRBV12-3/TRBV12-4 TGTGCCAGCTGTTTCGGCGTCGGGACTAGCGGGACGGTGGGTGAGCAGTTCTTC CASCFGVGTSGTVGEQFF
NA TRBJ2-3 NA TRBV7-9 TGTGCCAGCAGCCCCGGGGAACTATTAGAATCAGATACGCAGTATTTT CASSPGELLESDTQYF